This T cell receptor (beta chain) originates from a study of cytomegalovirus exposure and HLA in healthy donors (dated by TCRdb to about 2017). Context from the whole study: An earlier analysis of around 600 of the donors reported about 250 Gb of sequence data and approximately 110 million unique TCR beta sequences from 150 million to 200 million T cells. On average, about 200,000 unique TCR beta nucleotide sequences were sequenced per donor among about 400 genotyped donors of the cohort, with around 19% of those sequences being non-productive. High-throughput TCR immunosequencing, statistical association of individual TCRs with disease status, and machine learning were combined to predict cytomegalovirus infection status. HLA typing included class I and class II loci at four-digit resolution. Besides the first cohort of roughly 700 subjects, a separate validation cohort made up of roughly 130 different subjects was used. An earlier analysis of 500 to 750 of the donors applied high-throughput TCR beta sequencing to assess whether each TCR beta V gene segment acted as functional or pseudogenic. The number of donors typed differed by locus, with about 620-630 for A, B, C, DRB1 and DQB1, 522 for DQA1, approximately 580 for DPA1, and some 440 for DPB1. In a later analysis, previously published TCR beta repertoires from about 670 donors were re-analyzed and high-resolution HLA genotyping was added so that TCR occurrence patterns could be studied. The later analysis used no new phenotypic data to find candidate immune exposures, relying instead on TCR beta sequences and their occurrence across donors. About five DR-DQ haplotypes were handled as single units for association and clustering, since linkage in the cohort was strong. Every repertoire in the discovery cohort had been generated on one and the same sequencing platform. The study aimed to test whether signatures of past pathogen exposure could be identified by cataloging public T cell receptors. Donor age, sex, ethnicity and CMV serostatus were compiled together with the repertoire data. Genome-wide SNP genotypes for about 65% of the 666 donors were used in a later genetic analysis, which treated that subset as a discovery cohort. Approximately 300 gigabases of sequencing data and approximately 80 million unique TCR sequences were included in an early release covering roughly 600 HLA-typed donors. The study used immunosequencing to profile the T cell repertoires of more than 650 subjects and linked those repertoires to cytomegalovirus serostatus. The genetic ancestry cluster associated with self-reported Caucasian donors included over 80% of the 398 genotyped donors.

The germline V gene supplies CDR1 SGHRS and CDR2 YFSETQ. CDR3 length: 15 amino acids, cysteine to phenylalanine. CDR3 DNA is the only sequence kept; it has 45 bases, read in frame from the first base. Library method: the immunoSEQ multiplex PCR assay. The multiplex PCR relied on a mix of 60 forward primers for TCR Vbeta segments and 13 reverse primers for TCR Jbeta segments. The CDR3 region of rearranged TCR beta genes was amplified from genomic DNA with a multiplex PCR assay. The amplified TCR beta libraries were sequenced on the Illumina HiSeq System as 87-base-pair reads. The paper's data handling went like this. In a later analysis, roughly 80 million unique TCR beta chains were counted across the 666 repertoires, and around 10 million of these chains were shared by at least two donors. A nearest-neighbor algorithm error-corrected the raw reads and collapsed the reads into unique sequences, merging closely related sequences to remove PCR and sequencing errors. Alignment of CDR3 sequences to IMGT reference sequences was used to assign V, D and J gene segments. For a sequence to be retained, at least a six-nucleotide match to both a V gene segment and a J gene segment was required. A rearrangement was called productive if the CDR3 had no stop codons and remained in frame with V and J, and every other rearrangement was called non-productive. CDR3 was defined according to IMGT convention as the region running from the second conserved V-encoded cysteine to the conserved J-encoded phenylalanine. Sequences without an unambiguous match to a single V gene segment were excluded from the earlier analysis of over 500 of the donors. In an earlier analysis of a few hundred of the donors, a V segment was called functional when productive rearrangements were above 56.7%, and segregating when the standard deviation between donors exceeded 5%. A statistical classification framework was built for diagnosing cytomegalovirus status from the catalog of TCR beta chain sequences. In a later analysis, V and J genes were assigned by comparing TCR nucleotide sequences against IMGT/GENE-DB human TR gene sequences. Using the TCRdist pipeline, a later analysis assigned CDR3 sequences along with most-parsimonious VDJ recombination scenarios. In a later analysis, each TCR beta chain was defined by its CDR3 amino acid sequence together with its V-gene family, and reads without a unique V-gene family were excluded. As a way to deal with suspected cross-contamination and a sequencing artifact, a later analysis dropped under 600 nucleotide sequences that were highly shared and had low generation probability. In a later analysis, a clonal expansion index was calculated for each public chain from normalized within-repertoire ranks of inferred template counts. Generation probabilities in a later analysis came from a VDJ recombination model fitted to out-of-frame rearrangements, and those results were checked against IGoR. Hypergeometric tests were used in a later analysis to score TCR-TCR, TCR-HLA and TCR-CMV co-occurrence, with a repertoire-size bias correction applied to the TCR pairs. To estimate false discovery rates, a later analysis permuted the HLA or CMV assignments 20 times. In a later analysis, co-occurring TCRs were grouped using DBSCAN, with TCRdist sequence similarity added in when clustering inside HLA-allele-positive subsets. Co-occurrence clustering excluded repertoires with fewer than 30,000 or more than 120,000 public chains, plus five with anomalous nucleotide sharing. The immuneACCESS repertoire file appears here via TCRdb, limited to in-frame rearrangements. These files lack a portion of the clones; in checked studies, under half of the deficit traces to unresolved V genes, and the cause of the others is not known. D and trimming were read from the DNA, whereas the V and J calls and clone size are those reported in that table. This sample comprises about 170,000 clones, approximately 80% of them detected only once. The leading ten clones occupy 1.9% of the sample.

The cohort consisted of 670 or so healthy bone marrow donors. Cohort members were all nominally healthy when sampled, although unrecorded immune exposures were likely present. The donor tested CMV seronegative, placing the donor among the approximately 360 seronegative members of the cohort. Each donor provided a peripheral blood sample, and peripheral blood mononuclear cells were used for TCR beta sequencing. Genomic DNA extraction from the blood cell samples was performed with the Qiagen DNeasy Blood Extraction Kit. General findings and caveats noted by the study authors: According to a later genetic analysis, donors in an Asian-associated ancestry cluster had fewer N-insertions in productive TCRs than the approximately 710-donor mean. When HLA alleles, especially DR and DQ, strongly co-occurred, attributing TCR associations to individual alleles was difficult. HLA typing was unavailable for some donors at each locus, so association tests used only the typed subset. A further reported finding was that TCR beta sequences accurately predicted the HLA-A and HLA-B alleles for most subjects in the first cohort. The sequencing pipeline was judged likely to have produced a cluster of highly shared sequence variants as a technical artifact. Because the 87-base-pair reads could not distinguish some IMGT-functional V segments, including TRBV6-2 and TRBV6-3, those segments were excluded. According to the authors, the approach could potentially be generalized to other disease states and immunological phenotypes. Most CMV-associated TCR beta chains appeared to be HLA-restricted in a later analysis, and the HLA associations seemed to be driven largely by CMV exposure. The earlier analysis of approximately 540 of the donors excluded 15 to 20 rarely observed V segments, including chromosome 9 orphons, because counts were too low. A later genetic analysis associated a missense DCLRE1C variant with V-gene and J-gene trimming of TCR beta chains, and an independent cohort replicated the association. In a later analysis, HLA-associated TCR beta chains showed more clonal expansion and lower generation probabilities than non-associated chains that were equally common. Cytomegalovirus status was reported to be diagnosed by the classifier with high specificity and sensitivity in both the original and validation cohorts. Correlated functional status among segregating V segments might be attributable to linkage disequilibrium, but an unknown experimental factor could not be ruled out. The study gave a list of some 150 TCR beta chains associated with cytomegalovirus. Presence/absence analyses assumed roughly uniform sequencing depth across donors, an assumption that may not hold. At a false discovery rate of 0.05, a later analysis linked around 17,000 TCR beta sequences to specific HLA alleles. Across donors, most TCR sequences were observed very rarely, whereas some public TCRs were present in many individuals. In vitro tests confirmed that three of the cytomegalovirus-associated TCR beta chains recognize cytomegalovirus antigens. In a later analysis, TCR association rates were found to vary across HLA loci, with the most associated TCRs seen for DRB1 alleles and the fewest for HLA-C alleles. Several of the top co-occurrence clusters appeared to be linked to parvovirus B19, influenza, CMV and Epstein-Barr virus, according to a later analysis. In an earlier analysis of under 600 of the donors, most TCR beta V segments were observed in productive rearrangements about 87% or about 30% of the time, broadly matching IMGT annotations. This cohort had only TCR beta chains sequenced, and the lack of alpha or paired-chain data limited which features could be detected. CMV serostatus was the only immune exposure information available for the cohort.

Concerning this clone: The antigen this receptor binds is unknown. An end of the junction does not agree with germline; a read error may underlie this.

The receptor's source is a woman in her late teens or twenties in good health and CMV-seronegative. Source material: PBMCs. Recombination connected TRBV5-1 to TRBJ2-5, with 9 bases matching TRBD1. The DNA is TGCGCCAGCAGCCTGGGGACAGGGCGACGAGAGGCCCAGTACTTC. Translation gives CASSLGTGRREAQYF.